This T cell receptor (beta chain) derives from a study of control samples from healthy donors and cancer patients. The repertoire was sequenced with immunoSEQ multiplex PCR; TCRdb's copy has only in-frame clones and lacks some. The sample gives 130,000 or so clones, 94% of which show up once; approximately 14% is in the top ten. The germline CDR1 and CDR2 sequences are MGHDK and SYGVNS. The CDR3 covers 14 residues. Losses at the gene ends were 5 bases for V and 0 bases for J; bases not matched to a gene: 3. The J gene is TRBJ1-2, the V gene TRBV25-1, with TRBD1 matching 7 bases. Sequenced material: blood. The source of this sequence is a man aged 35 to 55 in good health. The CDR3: CASSLTGSNYGYTF. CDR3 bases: TGTGCCAGCAGTCTGACAGGGTCTAACTATGGCTACACCTTC.